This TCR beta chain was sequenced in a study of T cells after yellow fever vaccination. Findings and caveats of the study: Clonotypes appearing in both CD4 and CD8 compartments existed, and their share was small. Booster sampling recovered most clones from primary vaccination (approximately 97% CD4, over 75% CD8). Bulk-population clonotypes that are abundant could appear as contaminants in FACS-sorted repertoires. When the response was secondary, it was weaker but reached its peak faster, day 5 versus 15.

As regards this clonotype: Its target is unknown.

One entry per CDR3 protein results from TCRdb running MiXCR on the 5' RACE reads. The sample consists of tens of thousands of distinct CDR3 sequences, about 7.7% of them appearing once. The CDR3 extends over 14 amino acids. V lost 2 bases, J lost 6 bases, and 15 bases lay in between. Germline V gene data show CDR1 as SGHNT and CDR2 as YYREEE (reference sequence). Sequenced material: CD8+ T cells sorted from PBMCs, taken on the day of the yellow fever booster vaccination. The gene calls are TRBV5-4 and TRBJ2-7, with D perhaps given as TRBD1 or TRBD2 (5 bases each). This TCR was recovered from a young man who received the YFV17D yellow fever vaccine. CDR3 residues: CASSFGLGTVEQYF. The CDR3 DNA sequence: TGTGCCAGCAGCTTCGGACTGGGGACGGTCGAGCAGTACTTC. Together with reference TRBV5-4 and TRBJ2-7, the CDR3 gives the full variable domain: ETGVTQSPTHLIKTRGQQVTLRCSSQSGHNTVSWYQQALGQGPQFIFQYYREEENGRGNFPPRFSGLQFPNYSSELNVNALELDDSALYLCASSFGLGTVEQYFGPGTRLTVT.